This T cell receptor (beta chain) originates from a study of T cell responses to AZD1222 COVID-19 vaccine. The method was immunoSEQ multiplex PCR; TCRdb's version includes in-frame clones alone and lacks a portion of them. Of 150,000 or so clones listed, about 90% are singletons. Study-wide results and limits: Baseline seropositivity characterized only a handful of AZD1222 recipients. The CD4 TCRs associated with vaccination extended across spike and predominated at 160-218 and 743-854. Spike-specific TCRs gained breadth and depth after people received two AZD1222 doses. A mostly white British donor set with more females was recruited, and clonal diversity was possibly underestimated.

The V gene's germline CDR1 is LNHDA and CDR2 SQIVND (reference sequence). The V and J ends lost 4 bases and 2 bases respectively, with 15 bases between them. This CDR3 is built from 16 residues. Turning to this clone: The antigen is not known.

J is TRBJ1-3 and V is TRBV19, with D hard to call. This TCR came from an adult in good health. Sequencing used peripheral blood, obtained on day 0 of MenACWY control vaccination. The CDR3 reads CASSRPGHRTGNTIYF. CDR3 bases: TGTGCCAGTAGTAGACCCGGGCACCGAACTGGAAACACCATATATTTT.